Each of the 26 T cell receptor beta chains below was sequenced from the same sample in a study of CD8 T cells in ankylosing spondylitis (dated by TCRdb to about 2017). Study-level results and caveats: Blood from ankylosing spondylitis patients appeared to be characterized by a TCR beta motif composed of roughly eight highly homologous amino acid variants.

These TCRs' antigens remain unknown. Libraries were built with 5' RACE. Sequencing took place on an Illumina HiSeq 2500. TCRdb cleaned the public reads at Q25 with fastp, built clones with MiXCR and kept in-frame beta chains. Every entry covers one CDR3 protein and lists the most common genes and DNA from its rows. This sample holds approximately 150,000 distinct CDR3 sequences; roughly a sixth were observed only once. The top ten clones comprise 30% to 35% of the sample. Source material: blood, either unsorted or a sorted T cell fraction (not recorded which). These receptors were taken from a male donor with ankylosing spondylitis.

There are a few counts of this clonotype. The V call is TRBV12-3 or TRBV12-4, the J call TRBJ2-7; 13 nucleotides align to TRBD2. After removal of 6 bases from V and 4 bases from J, the junction contained 3 bases not matched to a gene. The CDR3 sequence is 14 residues long. The CDR3 DNA sequence: TGTGCCAGCAGACTAGCGGGAGGGAATTACGAGCAGTACTTC. This encodes CASRLAGGNYEQYF.

The chain carries TRBV28 and TRBJ2-7; 7 positions agree with TRBD1. The CDR3 is 15 amino acids. Germline V gene lookup returns CDR1 MDHEN and CDR2 SYDVKM. V lost 1 base and J lost 3; bases outside the gene matches: 6. CDR3 protein: CASSLYETGFYEQYF. CDR3 nucleotides: TGTGCCAGCAGTTTATATGAGACAGGGTTCTACGAGCAGTACTTC.

This clonotype was found a few times. This sequence joins TRBV5-6 and TRBJ2-7, with D unresolved. The germline V gene has CDR1 SGHDT and CDR2 YYEEEE. Trimming stripped 5 bases from V and 6 bases from J, with 9 bases between. The CDR3 is 11 residues long. CDR3: CASRGGGEQYF. Written as DNA, the CDR3 is TGTGCCAGCAGGGGTGGTGGCGAGCAGTACTTC.

This chain connects TRBV7-9 to TRBJ2-7; D is undetermined. V dropped 1 base and J dropped 4 bases, with 5 bases sitting between them. This CDR3 region has 12 residues. Germline lookup yields CDR1 SEHNR and CDR2 FQNEAQ (reference sequence). CDR3 bases: TGTGCCAGCAGCTTAGAGGCGTACGAGCAGTACTTC. It codes for CASSLEAYEQYF.

The chain joins TRBV10-3 to TRBJ2-7; D may be TRBD2 (7 bases). V gave up 6 bases and J gave up 10 bases, with 13 bases separating them. The CDR3 contains 11 residues. CDR1 is ENHRY and CDR2 is SYGVKD in the germline V gene. DNA for the CDR3: TGTGCCATCAGGGAGGGAGGGGGTCAGTACTTC. Residues: CAIREGGGQYF.

The table lists this clonotype with many counts. The chain couples TRBV12-3 or TRBV12-4 to TRBJ2-5, with TRBD1 identical over 9 bases. V shed 9 bases and J 4 bases; nucleotides not matched to a gene: 6. The CDR3 contains 13 residues. The CDR3: CASSVDRGETQYF. The CDR3 DNA follows: TGTGCCAGTTCGGTGGACAGGGGAGAGACCCAGTACTTC.

This chain uses TRBV7-2 with TRBJ2-7; no clear D. The CDR3 spans 16 residues. V lost 5 bases and J lost 0, with 17 bases in between. Germline V gene sequence: CDR1 SGHTA, CDR2 FQGNSA. This CDR3 reads CASSTHGGSSSYEQYF. The CDR3 DNA reads as TGTGCCAGCAGCACCCACGGTGGCAGTAGCTCCTACGAGCAGTACTTC.

This clonotype was seen a few times. The rearrangement joins TRBV5-5 to TRBJ2-1; TRBD2 is a possible D gene (6 bases). The V end lost 3 bases, the J end lost 0 bases, and 13 bases lay between the germline ends. Germline values: CDR1 SGHKS, CDR2 YYEKEE (reference sequence). The CDR3 has 16 amino acids. The CDR3 protein is CASSSGSGLSYNEQFF. The DNA for the CDR3 is TGTGCCAGCAGCTCCGGGAGTGGCCTCTCCTACAATGAGCAGTTCTTC.

In its sample, this clonotype was seen a few times. The rearrangement joins TRBV5-1 to TRBJ2-1; 7 nucleotides align to TRBD2. J was trimmed by 6 bases and V by 5 bases; bases with no gene match: 2. Germline-derived CDR1 and CDR2 are SGHRS and YFSETQ. The CDR3 covers 12 residues. CDR3 DNA: TGCGCCAGCAGTTGGACTAGCAATGAGCAGTTCTTC. Its protein product is CASSWTSNEQFF.

This clonotype has a handful of counts. This chain joins TRBV9 and TRBJ2-7, with 9 bases aligning to TRBD2. CDR1 is SGDLS, CDR2 YYNGEE, per germline. The CDR3 consists of 14 residues. Trimming cost V 4 bases and J 5 bases; bases outside gene matches: 7. The CDR3 here is CASSLSGRIHEQYF. CDR3 DNA: TGTGCCAGCAGCCTTAGCGGGAGAATCCACGAGCAGTACTTC. Together with reference TRBV9 and TRBJ2-7, the CDR3 gives the full variable domain: DSGVTQTPKHLITATGQRVTLRCSPRSGDLSVYWYQQSLDQGLQFLIQYYNGEERAKGNILERFSAQQFPDLHSELNLSSLELGDSALYFCASSLSGRIHEQYFGPGTRLTVT.

This clonotype has ten or more counts. The rearrangement links TRBV7-9 to TRBJ2-5, with a tentative D call TRBD1 (6 bases). The CDR3 has 15 residues. Trimming removed 2 bases from V and 4 bases from J, with 14 bases in between. Germline lookup yields CDR1 SEHNR and CDR2 FQNEAQ (reference sequence). In DNA form, the CDR3 reads TGTGCCAGCAGCTTAAGAGTGGGGGCATTAGAGACCCAGTACTTC. This encodes CASSLRVGALETQYF.

The chain recombines TRBV20-1 with TRBJ2-1, with 8 nucleotides matching TRBD2. J was trimmed by 9 bases and V by 1 base; bases with no gene match: 14. The V gene's germline CDR1 is DFQATT and CDR2 SNEGSKA (reference sequence). The CDR3 covers 16 residues. The CDR3 DNA reads TGCAGTGCTAGAGTCGTTTCGGGAGCGGGAGCAATTGAGCAGTTCTTC. Encoded protein: CSARVVSGAGAIEQFF.

This clonotype was found once. The chain employs TRBV21-1 and TRBJ2-3; the table assigns TRBD2, which was not confirmed against the DNA. TRBV21-1 is a pseudogene segment. This CDR3 region has 15 residues. The CDR3 nucleotides are TGTGCCAGCAGCAAAGCACTAGCGGGAGAGGATACGCAGTATTTT. It yields the protein CASSKALAGEDTQYF.

In this sample, this clonotype turned up a few times. This chain links TRBV4-3 with TRBJ2-3; 11 nucleotides agree with TRBD2. J gave up 1 base and V 3 bases, and 15 bases lay outside the gene matches. This CDR3 region has 20 residues. From germline, CDR1 is LGHNA and CDR2 YSLEER. The CDR3 sequence: CASSQNALAGGPWGTDTQYF. CDR3 DNA: TGCGCCAGCAGCCAGAATGCCCTAGCGGGAGGACCATGGGGCACAGATACGCAGTATTTT.

The sample holds many counts of this clonotype. The V gene is TRBV7-6, the J gene TRBJ1-4; D is unresolved. The CDR3 is 16 residues long. Germline CDR1 SGHVS, CDR2 FNYEAQ. Deletions cut 4 bases from V and 2 bases from J, with 14 bases between. Here the CDR3 DNA reads TGTGCCAGCAGCTATCTTACCGGCGGCACTAATGAAAAACTGTTTTTT. It yields the protein CASSYLTGGTNEKLFF.

This clonotype was counted between two and nine times. The chain joins TRBV9 to TRBJ2-1; 10 nucleotides line up with TRBD2. V lost 4 bases and J lost 5; bases outside the gene matches: 9. The CDR3 is 16 residues long. CDR1 and CDR2 from the germline V gene are SGDLS and YYNGEE. CDR3 in amino acids: CASSFQAGGPHNEQFF. The CDR3 coding sequence is TGTGCCAGCAGCTTCCAAGCGGGAGGGCCGCACAATGAGCAGTTCTTC.

With respect to this clonotype: This may come from a read error, since a much larger clone is one base off. V is TRBV27 and J is TRBJ2-1, with a possible D match to TRBD1 (5 bases). CDR1 and CDR2 from the germline V gene are MNHEY and SMNVEV (reference sequence). This CDR3 contains 11 residues. The V end lost 4 bases, the J end lost 8 bases, and 6 bases lay between the germline ends. CDR3 region: CASSWGDEQFF. Written as DNA, the CDR3 is TGTGCCAGCAGTTGGGGCGATGAGCAGTTCTTC.

This clonotype has a handful of counts. The chain couples TRBV28 to TRBJ1-5; 7 bases fit TRBD1. The CDR3 totals 14 residues. The germline V gene encodes CDR1 MDHEN and CDR2 SYDVKM. V lost 6 bases to trimming and J lost 5 bases; unmatched junction nucleotides: 7. CDR3 sequence (DNA): TGTGCCAGCAGCAGCGACAGGGTCTATCAGCCCCAGCATTTT. Amino acid sequence: CASSSDRVYQPQHF.

This clonotype was found a few times. The chain links TRBV4-1 to TRBJ2-1; the match to TRBD2 covers 10 bases. The CDR3 has 16 amino acids. CDR1 and CDR2 from the germline V gene are MGHRA and YSYEKL. J lost 7 bases, V lost 0 bases, and 6 bases had no gene match. The CDR3 DNA follows: TGCGCCAGCAGCCAAGAGGGGCTAGCGGGAGTGAATGAGCAGTTCTTC. It specifies CASSQEGLAGVNEQFF.

This clonotype has just a few counts. V is TRBV9 and J is TRBJ2-1; 12 nucleotides line up with TRBD2. Germline V gene data show CDR1 as SGDLS and CDR2 as YYNGEE. After removal of 4 bases from V and 6 bases from J, the junction contained 5 bases not matched to a gene. The CDR3 runs to 15 residues. The CDR3 sequence is CASSSTSGRFNEQFF. CDR3 DNA: TGTGCCAGCAGCTCGACTAGCGGGAGATTCAATGAGCAGTTCTTC.

V usage is TRBV12-3 or TRBV12-4 and J usage is TRBJ2-1, with D unresolved. There are 11 residues in the CDR3. V lost 6 bases to trimming and J lost 6 bases, with 6 bases between them. CDR3: CASRYINEQFF. In DNA form, the CDR3 reads TGTGCCAGCAGATATATCAATGAGCAGTTCTTC.

V and J are TRBV19 and TRBJ1-5; possibly TRBD1 for D (5 bases). V lost 10 bases and J lost 1, with 17 bases in between. From germline, CDR1 is LNHDA and CDR2 SQIVND (reference sequence). This CDR3 spans 15 amino acids. CDR3 sequence reads: CATRGTEFSNQPQHF. In DNA, the CDR3 is TGTGCCACTCGAGGGACGGAATTCAGCAATCAGCCCCAGCATTTT.

This clonotype has more than one count but fewer than ten. V gene TRBV4-1 combines with J gene TRBJ2-7; D might be TRBD1 or TRBD2, each matching 6 bases. Trimming cost V 1 base and J 3 bases, with 13 bases left between them. This CDR3 comprises 15 residues. Per the germline V gene, CDR1 is MGHRA and CDR2 is YSYEKL. The CDR3 region has the DNA TGCGCCAGCAGCCAAGTAGGGGGGCAAATCTACGAGCAGTACTTC. It yields the protein CASSQVGGQIYEQYF.

V usage is TRBV18 and J usage is TRBJ2-5; a weak D match, TRBD2 (5 bases). Per the germline V gene, CDR1 is KGHSH and CDR2 is LQKENI. The V end lost 5 bases, the J end lost 2 bases, and 9 bases lay between the germline ends. CDR3 length: 13 amino acids. The CDR3 region is CASSKPGQETQYF. The CDR3 DNA reads as TGTGCCAGCTCAAAGCCGGGACAAGAGACCCAGTACTTC.

This clonotype has just a few counts. The chain uses TRBV4-3 and TRBJ2-5; tentatively, D is TRBD2 (5 bases). Trimming pared 0 bases from V and 6 bases from J, leaving 11 bases between. The CDR3 extends over 14 amino acids. Germline V gene lookup returns CDR1 LGHNA and CDR2 YSLEER. The chain's CDR3 is CASSQDWLAKTQYF. The CDR3 coding sequence is TGCGCCAGCAGCCAAGATTGGCTAGCCAAGACCCAGTACTTC.

This chain links TRBV2 with TRBJ2-2; 9 nucleotides align to TRBD2. Trimming at V came to 6 bases and at J to 5 bases, leaving 10 bases not matched to a gene. Germline-derived CDR1 and CDR2 are SNHLY and FYNNEI. This CDR3 has 16 amino acids. The CDR3 DNA follows: TGTGCCAGCAGCTCCCTTAGCGGGAGACGTACCGGGGAGCTGTTTTTT. Its translation: CASSSLSGRRTGELFF.